This T cell receptor (beta chain) was profiled in a study of blood T cell repertoires in COVID-19. CDR1 MDHEN and CDR2 SYDVKM come from the germline V gene. This CDR3 spans 13 amino acids. Trimming cost V 6 bases and J 9 bases, with 12 bases left between them. The method was immunoSEQ multiplex PCR; TCRdb's version includes in-frame clones alone and lacks a portion of them. The table has 120,000 or so clones, over 70% seen once. The rearrangement joins TRBV28 to TRBJ1-6, with D possibly TRBD1 on 6 matching bases. Sequenced input: peripheral blood. The sequence derives from a woman aged 70-85 years with acute or convalescent COVID-19. CDR3 nucleotide sequence: TGTGCCAGCAGGGAAGAGACAGGTTCACCCCTCCACTTT. This gives the protein CASREETGSPLHF.